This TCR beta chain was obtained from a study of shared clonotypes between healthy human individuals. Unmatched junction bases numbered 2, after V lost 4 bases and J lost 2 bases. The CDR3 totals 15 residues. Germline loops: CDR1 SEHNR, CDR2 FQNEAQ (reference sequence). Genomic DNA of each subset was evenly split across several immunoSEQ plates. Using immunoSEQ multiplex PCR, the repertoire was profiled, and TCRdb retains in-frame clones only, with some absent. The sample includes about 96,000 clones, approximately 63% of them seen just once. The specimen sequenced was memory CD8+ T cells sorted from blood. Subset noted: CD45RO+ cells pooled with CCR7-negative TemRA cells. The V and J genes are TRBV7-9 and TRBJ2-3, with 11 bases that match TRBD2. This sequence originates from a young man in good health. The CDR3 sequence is CASSSGLAATDTQYF. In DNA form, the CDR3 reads TGTGCCAGCAGCTCGGGACTAGCGGCCACAGATACGCAGTATTTT.